The present T cell receptor beta chain was sequenced within a study of T cells in Graves' hyperthyroidism and ophthalmopathy. Amplification targeted TCR beta CDR3 regions from RNA transcripts. RT-PCR in the first round (using the HTBI primer set) targeted the TCR CDR3. From the multiplex PCR reads, TCRdb called clonotypes with MiXCR, one entry per CDR3 protein. The data contain 400,000 or so distinct CDR3 sequences, roughly an eighth of them singletons. Per germline, CDR1 SGHRS and CDR2 YFSETQ. This CDR3 comprises 14 residues. V was clipped by 4 bases and J by 0 bases, with 8 bases between them. This clonotype has more than one count but fewer than ten.

The TCR originated in a man aged 45-65 years with Graves' ophthalmopathy. The sequenced material came from blood. The V call is TRBV5-1, the J call TRBJ2-1, with D unresolved. The CDR3 DNA reads as TGCGCCAGCAGCGTTTATAGCTCCTACAATGAGCAGTTCTTC. Translation: CASSVYSSYNEQFF.